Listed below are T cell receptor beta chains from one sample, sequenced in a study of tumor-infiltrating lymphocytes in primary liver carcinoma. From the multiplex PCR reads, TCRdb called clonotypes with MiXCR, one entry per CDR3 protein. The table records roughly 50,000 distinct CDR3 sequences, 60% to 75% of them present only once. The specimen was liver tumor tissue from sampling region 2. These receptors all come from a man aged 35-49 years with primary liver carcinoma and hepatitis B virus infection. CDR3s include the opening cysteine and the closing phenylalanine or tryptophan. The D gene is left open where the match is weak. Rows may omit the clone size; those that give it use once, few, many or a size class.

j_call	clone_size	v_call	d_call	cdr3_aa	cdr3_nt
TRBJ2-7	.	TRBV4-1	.	CASILLPDDLGLGQYF	TGCGCCAGCATCCTTCTACCCGACGATCTCGGGCTCGGGCAGTACTTC
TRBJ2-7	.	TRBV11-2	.	CAGSLVLLPYEQYF	TGTGCTGGCAGCTTAGTACTCCTCCCCTACGAGCAGTACTTC
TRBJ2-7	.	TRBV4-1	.	CASSPRDSLIVQYF	TGCGCCAGTAGTCCCCGGGACTCGCTGATTGTGCAGTACTTC
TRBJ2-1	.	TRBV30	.	CACSWPSWDEQFF	TGTGCCTGTAGTTGGCCCAGCTGGGATGAGCAGTTCTTC
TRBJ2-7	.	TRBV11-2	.	CASSLDLGTPSAYEQYF	TGTGCCAGCAGCTTAGACTTAGGGACACCCAGCGCCTACGAACAGTACTTC
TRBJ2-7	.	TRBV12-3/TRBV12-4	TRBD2	CASSLSSGGPYEQYF	TGTGCCAGCAGTTTATCTAGCGGAGGGCCCTACGAGCAGTACTTC
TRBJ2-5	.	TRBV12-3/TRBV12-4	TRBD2	CASSLHLTSGGNQETQYF	TGCGCCAGCAGTCTGCATCTGACTAGCGGAGGGAACCAAGAGACCCAGTACTTC
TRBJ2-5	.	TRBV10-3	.	CAISEGYNQETQYF	TGTGCCATCAGTGAGGGATATAACCAAGAGACCCAGTACTTC
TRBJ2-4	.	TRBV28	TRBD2	CASSSRGTSGKNIQYF	TGTGCCAGCAGTTCCCGTGGGACTAGCGGCAAAAACATTCAGTACTTC
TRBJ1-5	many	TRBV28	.	CASSLMTGGINQPQHF	TGTGCCAGCAGTTTAATGACGGGGGGCATCAATCAGCCCCAGCATTTT
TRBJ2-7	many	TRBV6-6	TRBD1	CASKMTGQSYEQYF	TGTGCCAGCAAAATGACGGGACAGAGCTACGAGCAGTACTTC
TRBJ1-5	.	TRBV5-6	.	CVSSRWDGNQPQHF	TGTGTCAGCAGCCGGTGGGACGGGAATCAGCCCCAGCATTTT
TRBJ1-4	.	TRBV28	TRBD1	CARSPSGQGAANEKLFF	TGTGCCAGGAGTCCCTCCGGACAGGGGGCGGCTAATGAAAAACTGTTTTTT
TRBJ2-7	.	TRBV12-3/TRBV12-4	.	CASRLGQSYEHYF	TGTGCTAGCAGACTGGGACAATCCTACGAGCACTACTTC
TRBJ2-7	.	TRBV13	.	CASSPGGSYWQYF	TGTGCCAGCAGCCCGGGCGGCTCCTACTGGCAGTACTTC
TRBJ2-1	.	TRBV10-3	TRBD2	CAISESLRGGEVEQFF	TGTGCCATCAGTGAGTCGCTTCGCGGGGGGGAGGTTGAGCAGTTCTTC
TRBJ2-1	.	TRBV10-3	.	CAIRSGEVTYNEQFF	TGTGCCATCAGATCAGGAGAGGTGACCTACAATGAGCAGTTCTTC